This T cell receptor beta chain was profiled in a study of blood T cell repertoires in COVID-19. Whole-study context: Acute and convalescent COVID-19 samples came from the United States, Italy and Spain.

Trimming left V 3 bases short and J 6 bases short, with 9 bases between. This CDR3 has 13 residues. Germline CDR1 reads LGHDT; CDR2 reads YNNKEL (reference sequence). Original methodology: Estimates of nucleated cell counts were drawn from the amplification of reference gene primers. Clones were sequenced by immunoSEQ multiplex PCR, and TCRdb holds only the in-frame ones, with some missing. The V and J calls and clone size are taken from that table; D and trimming were inferred from the DNA. Counted here are 130,000 to 150,000 clones, 88% occurring once; the ten biggest clones make up around 1.3%. Input material: PBMCs or T cells enriched from blood (not recorded which). This chain connects TRBV3-1 (or the pseudogene TRBV3-2) to TRBJ1-5, with a weak D call TRBD1 (6 bases). This TCR derives from a woman in her twenties or thirties with acute COVID-19. The CDR3 nucleotides read TGTGCCAGCAGCCAGGGGGCGGCTCAGCCCCAGCATTTT. This translates into CASSQGAAQPQHF.